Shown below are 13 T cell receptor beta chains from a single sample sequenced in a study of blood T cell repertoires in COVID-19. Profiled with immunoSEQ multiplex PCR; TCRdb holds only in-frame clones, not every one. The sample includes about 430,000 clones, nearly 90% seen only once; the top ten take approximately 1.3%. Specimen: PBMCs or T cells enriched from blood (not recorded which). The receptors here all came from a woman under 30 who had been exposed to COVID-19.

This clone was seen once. In DNA form, the CDR3 reads TGCGCCAGCAGCCCATATCCCCAGACAGGGGACGGCACCGGGGAGCTGTTTTTT. It specifies CASSPYPQTGDGTGELFF. The chain couples TRBV5-1 to TRBJ2-2; 8 nucleotides align to TRBD1. Germline V gene sequence: CDR1 SGHRS, CDR2 YFSETQ. The CDR3 consists of 18 residues. V was clipped by 4 bases and J by 4 bases; unmatched bases: 15.

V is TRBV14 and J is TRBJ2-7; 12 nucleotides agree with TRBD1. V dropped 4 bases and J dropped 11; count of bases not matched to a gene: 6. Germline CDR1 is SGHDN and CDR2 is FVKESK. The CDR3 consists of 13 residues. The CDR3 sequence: CASSRDRGLGKYF. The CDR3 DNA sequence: TGTGCCAGCAGCCGGGACAGGGGGCTAGGGAAGTACTTC.

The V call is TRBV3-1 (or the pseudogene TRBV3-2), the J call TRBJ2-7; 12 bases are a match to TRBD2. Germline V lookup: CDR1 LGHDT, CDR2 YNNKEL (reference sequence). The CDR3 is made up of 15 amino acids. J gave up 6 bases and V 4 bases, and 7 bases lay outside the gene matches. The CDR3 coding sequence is TGTGCCAGCAGCCGCCCCGGACTAGCGGGAATCGAGCAGTACTTC. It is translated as CASSRPGLAGIEQYF.

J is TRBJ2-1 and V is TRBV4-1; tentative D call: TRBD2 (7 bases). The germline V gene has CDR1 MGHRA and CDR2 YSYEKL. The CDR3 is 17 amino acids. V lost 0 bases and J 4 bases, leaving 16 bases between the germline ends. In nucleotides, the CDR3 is TGCGCCAGCAGCCAAGAGGTCGGGGAGGGGGTATACAATGAGCAGTTCTTC. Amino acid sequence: CASSQEVGEGVYNEQFF.

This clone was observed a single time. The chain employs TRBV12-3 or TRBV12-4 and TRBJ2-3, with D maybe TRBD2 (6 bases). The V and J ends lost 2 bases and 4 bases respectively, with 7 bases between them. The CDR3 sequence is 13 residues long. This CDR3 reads CASSLSGPDTQYF. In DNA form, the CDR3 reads TGTGCCAGCAGTTTAAGCGGGCCAGATACGCAGTATTTT.

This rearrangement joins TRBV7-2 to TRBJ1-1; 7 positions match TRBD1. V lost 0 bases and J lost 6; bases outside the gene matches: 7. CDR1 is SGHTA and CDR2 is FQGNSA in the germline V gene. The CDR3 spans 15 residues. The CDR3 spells CASSLATGMGPEAFF. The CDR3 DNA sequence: TGTGCCAGCAGCTTAGCGACAGGGATGGGTCCTGAAGCTTTCTTT.

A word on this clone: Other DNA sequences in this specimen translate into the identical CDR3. CDR3: CASSLQGNEQFF. The CDR3 DNA reads as TGTGCCAGCAGTCTACAGGGCAATGAGCAGTTCTTC. This sequence joins TRBV7-9 and TRBJ2-1; tentative D call: TRBD1 (6 bases). Trimming pared 6 bases from V and 6 bases from J, leaving 9 bases between. Germline V CDR1 and CDR2: SEHNR, FQNEAQ (reference sequence). The CDR3 runs 12 residues.

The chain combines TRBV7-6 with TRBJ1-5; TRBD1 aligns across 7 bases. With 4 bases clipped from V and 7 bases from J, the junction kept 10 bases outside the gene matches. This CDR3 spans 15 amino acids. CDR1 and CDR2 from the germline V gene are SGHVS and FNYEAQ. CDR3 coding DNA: TGTGCCAGCAGCTCAAACCCAGGGGGACGACAGCCCCAGCATTTT. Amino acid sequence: CASSSNPGGRQPQHF.

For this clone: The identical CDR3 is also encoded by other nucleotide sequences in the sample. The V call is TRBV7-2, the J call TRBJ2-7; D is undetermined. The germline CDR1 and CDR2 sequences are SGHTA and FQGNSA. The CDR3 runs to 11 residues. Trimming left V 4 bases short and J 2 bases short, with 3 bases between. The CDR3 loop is CASSSAYEQYF. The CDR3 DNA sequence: TGTGCCAGCAGCTCGGCCTACGAGCAGTACTTC.

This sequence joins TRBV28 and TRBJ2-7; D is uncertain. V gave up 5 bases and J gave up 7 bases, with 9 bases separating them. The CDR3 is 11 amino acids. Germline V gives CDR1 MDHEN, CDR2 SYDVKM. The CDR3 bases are TGTGCCAGCAGTCCGAGGCGAGAGCAGTACTTC. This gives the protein CASSPRREQYF.

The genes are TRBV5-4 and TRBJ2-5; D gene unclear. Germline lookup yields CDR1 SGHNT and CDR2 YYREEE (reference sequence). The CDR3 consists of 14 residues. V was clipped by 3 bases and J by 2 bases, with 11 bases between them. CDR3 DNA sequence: TGTGCCAGCAGCTCGCCCCCAGGTCAAGAGACCCAGTACTTC. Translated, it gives CASSSPPGQETQYF. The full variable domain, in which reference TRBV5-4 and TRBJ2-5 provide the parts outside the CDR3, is ETGVTQSPTHLIKTRGQQVTLRCSSQSGHNTVSWYQQALGQGPQFIFQYYREEENGRGNFPPRFSGLQFPNYSSELNVNALELDDSALYLCASSSPPGQETQYFGPGTRLLVL.

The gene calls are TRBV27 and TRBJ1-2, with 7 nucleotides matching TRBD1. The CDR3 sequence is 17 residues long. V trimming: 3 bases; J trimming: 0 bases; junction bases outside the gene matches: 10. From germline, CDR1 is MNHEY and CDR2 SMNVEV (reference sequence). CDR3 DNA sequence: TGTGCCAGCAGTTTCCGTTCGGACAGGACGTCTAACTATGGCTACACCTTC. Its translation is CASSFRSDRTSNYGYTF.

CDR3 DNA: TGTGCCAGCTCACCAATCCAGGCGGGACAGGGCAATCAGCCCCAGCATTTT. Amino acids: CASSPIQAGQGNQPQHF. The rearrangement joins TRBV18 to TRBJ1-5; TRBD1 agrees at 8 bases. With V trimmed by 2 bases and J by 2 bases, 8 bases remained unmatched. The CDR3 has 17 residues. Per the germline V gene, CDR1 is KGHSH and CDR2 is LQKENI.